Described below is a single T cell receptor (beta chain) sequence and its context. Its antigen is unknown. This sample was taken from a study of T cell responses to AZD1222 COVID-19 vaccine. Study results and limitations: Repertoires were collected only later (after the peak T cell response had occurred). White British donors predominated, females outnumbered males, and clonal diversity was possibly underestimated. Nearly half of unique spike-specific TCRs reportedly avoided B.1.351 and B.1.1.7 mutated regions.

Sequencing used immunoSEQ multiplex PCR; TCRdb keeps in-frame clones, though not all of them. The sample has 95,000 to 150,000 clones; roughly 88% are singletons. The sample was peripheral blood, taken on day 0 of AZD1222 vaccination. This TCR derives from an adult in good health.

The CDR3 here is CASSLQGTGETQYF. Here the CDR3 DNA reads TGTGCCAGCAGCTTACAGGGAACGGGGGAGACCCAGTACTTC. The chain combines TRBV5-4 with TRBJ2-5; D may be TRBD1 (6 bases). V was trimmed by 2 bases and J by 5 bases, leaving 13 bases between them. This CDR3 is built from 14 residues. Germline CDR1 SGHNT, CDR2 YYREEE (reference sequence). Based on the CDR3 plus reference TRBV5-4 and TRBJ2-5, the full variable domain is ETGVTQSPTHLIKTRGQQVTLRCSSQSGHNTVSWYQQALGQGPQFIFQYYREEENGRGNFPPRFSGLQFPNYSSELNVNALELDDSALYLCASSLQGTGETQYFGPGTRLLVL.